Listed here are 7 T cell receptor beta chains from one sample, sequenced in a study of graft-versus-host responses after intestinal transplantation (dated by TCRdb to about 2021). Library preparation used the immunoSEQ multiplex PCR assay. Held by TCRdb, this immuneACCESS table contains in-frame sequences only and omits some clones. Under half of the omission traces to an unresolved V gene where checked; the cause of the rest is unknown. The sample table shows over 45,000 clones, and roughly 90% are seen once. The ten largest account for approximately 1.6% of the sample. The source material was PBMCs, sampled 26 days after transplant. These receptors originate from a human patient who received an intestinal transplant, so some T cells may come from the graft donor.

The V call is TRBV15, the J call TRBJ2-7, with D possibly matching TRBD2 (5 bases). The CDR3 spans 13 residues. V was cut by 3 bases and J by 3 bases, with 9 bases left in between. Germline V gene lookup returns CDR1 LNHNV and CDR2 YYDKDF (reference sequence). The CDR3 coding sequence is TGTGCCACCAGCAGGGACTTTCGCTACGAGCAGTACGTC. Encoded protein: CATSRDFRYEQYV.

V is TRBV10-3 and J is TRBJ2-3; no definite D call. Between the trimmed V and J ends, which lost 2 bases and 0 bases, there was a span of 3 bases. The CDR3 covers 13 residues. From germline, CDR1 is ENHRY and CDR2 SYGVKD. CDR3 protein: CAISEPSTDTQYF. The DNA for the CDR3 is TGTGCCATCAGTGAGCCAAGCACAGATACGCAGTATTTT.

The chain couples TRBV20-1 to TRBJ1-2; D gene uncertain. CDR3 length: 10 amino acids. V gave up 3 bases and J gave up 8 bases, with 7 bases separating them. Per germline, CDR1 DFQATT and CDR2 SNEGSKA (reference sequence). The CDR3 loop reads CSAREEGYTF. The CDR3 DNA is TGCAGTGCTAGGGAGGAGGGCTACACCTTC.

This sequence joins TRBV2 and TRBJ2-7; 8 nucleotides align to TRBD2. The CDR3 length is 14 residues. With V trimmed by 1 base and J by 3 bases, 2 bases remained unmatched. The germline CDR1 and CDR2 sequences are SNHLY and FYNNEI. The CDR3 loop is CASSEGRGGYEQYF. The CDR3 nucleotides read TGTGCCAGCAGTGAAGGACGGGGGGGCTACGAGCAGTACTTC.

The rearrangement uses TRBV5-6 and TRBJ2-1; weak D call: TRBD2 (6 bases). The V end lost 2 bases, the J end lost 7 bases, and 16 bases lay between the germline ends. Per the germline V gene, CDR1 is SGHDT and CDR2 is YYEEEE. The CDR3 is 15 amino acids. The CDR3 DNA follows: TGTGCCAGCAGCTTAGGCCAGCGGGTTGGAAATGAGCAGTTCTTC. It is translated as CASSLGQRVGNEQFF. Full variable domain (remainder filled in from reference TRBV5-6 and TRBJ2-1): DAGVTQSPTHLIKTRGQQVTLRCSPKSGHDTVSWYQQALGQGPQFIFQYYEEEERQRGNFPDRFSGHQFPNYSSELNVNALLLGDSALYLCASSLGQRVGNEQFFGPGTRLTVL.

The rearrangement uses TRBV2 and TRBJ2-1, with TRBD2 matching 7 bases. V lost 5 bases to trimming and J lost 3 bases; unmatched junction nucleotides: 4. The CDR3 contains 14 residues. Germline V lookup: CDR1 SNHLY, CDR2 FYNNEI. The chain's CDR3 is CASSRLADYNEQFF. CDR3 nucleotides: TGTGCCAGCAGTCGGCTAGCGGACTACAATGAGCAGTTCTTC. Using reference TRBV2 and TRBJ2-1 for the parts outside the CDR3, the full variable domain is EPEVTQTPSHQVTQMGQEVILRCVPISNHLYFYWYRQILGQKVEFLVSFYNNEISEKSEIFDDQFSVERPDGSNFTLKIRSTKLEDSAMYFCASSRLADYNEQFFGPGTRLTVL.

The chain has TRBV2 and TRBJ2-3; 8 positions match TRBD2. The CDR3 sequence is 14 residues long. The V gene's germline CDR1 is SNHLY and CDR2 FYNNEI. V lost 8 bases, J lost 2 bases, and 6 bases stayed unmatched. CDR3 in DNA: TGTGCCAGCTCCCGGGGGGGATACACAGATACGCAGTATTTT. As protein: CASSRGGYTDTQYF.